Below, 18 T cell receptor beta chains from the same sample are listed, as sequenced in a study of OX40 agonist ivuxolimab in advanced cancers. Using immunoSEQ multiplex PCR, the repertoire was profiled, and TCRdb retains in-frame clones only, with some absent. Here the sample spans 45,000 to 60,000 clones, about 86% being singletons. This specimen was CD4+ or CD8+ T cells sorted from blood, taken in a trial of the OX40 agonist ivuxolimab. The receptors here all came from an adult with an advanced solid tumor such as melanoma, head and neck, liver or kidney cancer.

This chain links TRBV6-5 with TRBJ1-2, with D possibly being TRBD1 (5 bases). CDR3 length: 14 residues. CDR1 MNHEY and CDR2 SVGAGI come from the germline V gene. Trimming took off 2 bases at V and 8 bases at J, with 15 bases between the two ends. DNA of the CDR3: TGTGCCAGCAGTTACAAACCTCAGGGCGACGGCTACACCTTC. Translating it yields CASSYKPQGDGYTF.

The V and J genes are TRBV6-5 and TRBJ2-3, with 14 bases aligning to TRBD2. V lost 6 bases to trimming and J lost 6 bases; unmatched junction nucleotides: 5. The CDR3 consists of 15 residues. Germline-derived CDR1 and CDR2 are MNHEY and SVGAGI. CDR3: CASSRLAGGLDTQYF. CDR3 DNA sequence: TGTGCCAGCAGCCGACTAGCGGGAGGGTTGGATACGCAGTATTTT.

V and J are TRBV7-8 and TRBJ2-1, with D unclear. CDR3 length: 16 amino acids. The germline V gene encodes CDR1 SGHVS and CDR2 FQNEAQ. V dropped 2 bases and J dropped 1 base, with 12 bases sitting between them. In DNA form, the CDR3 reads TGTGCCAGCAGCTTATCCTTACAGACTTCCTACAATGAGCAGTTCTTC. Protein product: CASSLSLQTSYNEQFF.

The V and J genes are TRBV27 and TRBJ2-7; 8 positions agree with TRBD1. The V segment lost 5 bases and the J segment 5 bases; nucleotides outside the gene matches: 11. This CDR3 region has 15 residues. The germline V gene has CDR1 MNHEY and CDR2 SMNVEV (reference sequence). The DNA for the CDR3 is TGTGCCAGCAGTGGGCAGGGGGCAGGATGGCACGAGCAGTACTTC. It specifies CASSGQGAGWHEQYF.

The V gene is TRBV5-6, the J gene TRBJ1-1, with a weak D call TRBD1 (6 bases). Germline CDR1 SGHDT, CDR2 YYEEEE. The CDR3 consists of 15 residues. The V end lost 0 bases, the J end lost 1 base, and 10 bases lay between the germline ends. The CDR3 is CASSLAPTGNTEAFF. The CDR3 DNA reads as TGTGCCAGCAGCTTGGCCCCGACAGGGAACACTGAAGCTTTCTTT.

This chain links TRBV4-3 with TRBJ1-2; D is unresolved. Trimming stripped 1 base from V and 3 bases from J, with 9 bases between. CDR1 and CDR2 from the germline V gene are LGHNA and YSLEER. This CDR3 contains 14 residues. The CDR3 sequence is CASSQVNSYYGYTF. The CDR3 DNA sequence: TGCGCCAGCAGCCAAGTTAACAGCTACTATGGCTACACCTTC.

The rearrangement links TRBV9 to TRBJ2-7; a possible D gene is TRBD2 (6 bases). V lost 4 bases and J 7 bases, leaving 21 bases between the germline ends. The length of the CDR3 is 15 residues. CDR1 is SGDLS and CDR2 is YYNGEE in the germline V gene. The CDR3 DNA reads TGTGCCAGCAGCAAGACGGGGGACCGGGCGCGGGAGCAGTACTTC. Amino acids: CASSKTGDRAREQYF.

As for this clone: Other DNA variants within this sample encode the same CDR3. The V call is TRBV9, the J call TRBJ1-1; 7 bases match TRBD1. The CDR3 runs to 13 residues. From germline, CDR1 is SGDLS and CDR2 YYNGEE. V dropped 2 bases and J dropped 4; count of bases not matched to a gene: 2. CDR3 amino acids: CASSVSGGTEAFF. The CDR3 nucleotides are TGTGCCAGCAGCGTTTCAGGGGGCACTGAAGCTTTCTTT.

The chain is built from TRBV6-1 and TRBJ1-5; 7 nucleotides line up with TRBD1. Germline V gene lookup returns CDR1 MNHNS and CDR2 SASEGT. J lost 8 bases, V lost 5 bases, and 9 bases had no gene match. The CDR3 runs 14 residues. CDR3: CASSPHRGGEPQHF. The CDR3 DNA follows: TGTGCCAGCAGTCCCCACAGGGGAGGAGAGCCCCAGCATTTT.

V usage is TRBV6-6 and J usage is TRBJ1-5; D might be TRBD1 (5 bases). V lost 2 bases, J lost 4 bases, and 12 bases lay in between. There are 15 residues in the CDR3. The germline V gene has CDR1 MNHNY and CDR2 SVGAGI (reference sequence). The CDR3 sequence: CASSYAGTENQPQHF. CDR3 DNA sequence: TGTGCCAGCAGTTACGCCGGGACGGAGAATCAGCCCCAGCATTTT.

DNA of the CDR3: TGTGCCAGCAGCGTAATGGGTCGCGATGAGCAGTTCTTC. Translated, it gives CASSVMGRDEQFF. The chain joins TRBV9 to TRBJ2-1; D is uncertain. With 1 base removed from V and 8 bases from J, the gap between germline ends came to 10 bases. The CDR3 is 13 residues long. Germline V CDR1 and CDR2: SGDLS, YYNGEE. Full variable domain (rest looked up from reference TRBV9 and TRBJ2-1): DSGVTQTPKHLITATGQRVTLRCSPRSGDLSVYWYQQSLDQGLQFLIQYYNGEERAKGNILERFSAQQFPDLHSELNLSSLELGDSALYFCASSVMGRDEQFFGPGTRLTVL.

This clone was seen a handful of times. V usage is TRBV25-1 and J usage is TRBJ1-5, with 7 bases that match TRBD1. CDR3 length: 17 residues. Germline trimming cut 2 bases from V and 0 bases from J; bases unmatched to any gene: 7. CDR1 MGHDK and CDR2 SYGVNS come from the germline V gene. CDR3 amino acids: CASSEGRTGDSNQPQHF. CDR3 sequence (DNA): TGTGCCAGCAGTGAAGGCCGGACAGGCGATAGCAATCAGCCCCAGCATTTT.

The CDR3 sequence is CASSLGPPPGNTIYF. CDR3 sequence (DNA): TGTGCCAGCAGCCTAGGCCCGCCTCCTGGAAACACCATATATTTT. The chain is built from TRBV11-2 and TRBJ1-3, with D unclear. The CDR3 has 15 amino acids. Germline CDR1 reads SGHAT; CDR2 reads FQNNGV. The V end was cut by 5 bases, the J end by 2 bases, with 13 bases between.

The chain links TRBV2 to TRBJ2-5, with TRBD2 matching over 13 bases. The CDR3 is 16 amino acids. Per the germline V gene, CDR1 is SNHLY and CDR2 is FYNNEI. V lost 4 bases to trimming and J lost 5 bases; unmatched junction nucleotides: 7. The CDR3 sequence: CASSGGLAGAEETQYF. CDR3 bases: TGTGCCAGCAGTGGCGGACTAGCGGGAGCGGAGGAGACCCAGTACTTC.

This clone was seen only once. The V call is TRBV9, the J call TRBJ1-1; no reliable D call. This CDR3 has 13 residues. Germline V gene lookup returns CDR1 SGDLS and CDR2 YYNGEE. The V gene lost 0 bases and the J gene lost 5 bases, with 8 bases spanning the gap. Written as DNA, the CDR3 is TGTGCCAGCAGCGTAGAAGGGAGGACTGAAGCTTTCTTT. Translated, it gives CASSVEGRTEAFF.

This chain joins TRBV15 and TRBJ2-6; D unclear. This CDR3 comprises 15 residues. V lost 3 bases to trimming and J lost 7 bases, with 13 bases between them. Per the germline V gene, CDR1 is LNHNV and CDR2 is YYDKDF (reference sequence). CDR3 coding DNA: TGTGCCACCAGCAGCGCGTTCTTAGGCGCCAACGTCCTGACTTTC. This sequence encodes CATSSAFLGANVLTF. Filled out from reference TRBV15 and TRBJ2-6, the complete variable domain reads DAMVIQNPRYQVTQFGKPVTLSCSQTLNHNVMYWYQQKSSQAPKLLFHYYDKDFNNEADTPDNFQSRRPNTSFCFLDIRSPGLGDTAMYLCATSSAFLGANVLTFGAGSRLTVL.

The sample holds one count of this clone. J is TRBJ2-2 and V is TRBV5-4; a weak D match, TRBD2 (5 bases). CDR3 size: 13 residues. With 4 bases removed from V and 6 bases from J, the gap between germline ends came to 10 bases. Germline CDR1 and CDR2: SGHNT and YYREEE (reference sequence). The CDR3 coding sequence is TGTGCCAGCAGCCCTTGGAGGTCCGGGGAGCTGTTTTTT. This encodes CASSPWRSGELFF.

This clone was detected once. This chain connects TRBV7-9 to TRBJ1-3; D not certain. The CDR3 runs to 15 residues. The V end was cut by 5 bases, the J end by 0 bases, with 11 bases between. CDR1 is SEHNR and CDR2 is FQNEAQ in the germline V gene (reference sequence). CDR3 in DNA: TGTGCCAGCAGCGCTGACGGAGACTCTGGAAACACCATATATTTT. Translated, it gives CASSADGDSGNTIYF.